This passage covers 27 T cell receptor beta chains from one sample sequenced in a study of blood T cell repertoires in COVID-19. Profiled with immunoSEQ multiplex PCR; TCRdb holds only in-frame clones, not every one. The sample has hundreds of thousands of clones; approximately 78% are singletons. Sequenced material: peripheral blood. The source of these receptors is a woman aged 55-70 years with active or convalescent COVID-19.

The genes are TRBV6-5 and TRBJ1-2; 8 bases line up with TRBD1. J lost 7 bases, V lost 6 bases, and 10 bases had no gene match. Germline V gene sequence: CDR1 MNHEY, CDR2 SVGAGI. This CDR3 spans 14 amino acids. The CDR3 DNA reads TGTGCCAGCAGCCGGACAGGGCCCTCGAGTGGCTACACCTTC. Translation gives CASSRTGPSSGYTF.

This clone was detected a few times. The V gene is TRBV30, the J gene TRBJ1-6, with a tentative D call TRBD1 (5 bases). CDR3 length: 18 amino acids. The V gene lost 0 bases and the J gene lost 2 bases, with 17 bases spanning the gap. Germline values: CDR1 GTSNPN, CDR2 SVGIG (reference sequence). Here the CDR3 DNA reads TGTGCCTGGAGTGTAAGACACCGTTCAGGGACCTATAATTCACCCCTCCACTTT. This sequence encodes CAWSVRHRSGTYNSPLHF. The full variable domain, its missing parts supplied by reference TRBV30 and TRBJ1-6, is SQTIHQWPATLVQPVGSPLSLECTVEGTSNPNLYWYRQAAGRGLQLLFYSVGIGQISSEVPQNLSASRPQDRQFILSSKKLLLSDSGFYLCAWSVRHRSGTYNSPLHFGNGTRLTVT.

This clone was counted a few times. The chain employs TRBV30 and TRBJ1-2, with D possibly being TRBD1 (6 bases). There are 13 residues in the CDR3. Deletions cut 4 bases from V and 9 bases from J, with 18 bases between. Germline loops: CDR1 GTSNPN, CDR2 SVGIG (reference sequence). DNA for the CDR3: TGTGCCTGGACTGGAACGGGGGGGCTGAGCTACACCTTC. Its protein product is CAWTGTGGLSYTF.

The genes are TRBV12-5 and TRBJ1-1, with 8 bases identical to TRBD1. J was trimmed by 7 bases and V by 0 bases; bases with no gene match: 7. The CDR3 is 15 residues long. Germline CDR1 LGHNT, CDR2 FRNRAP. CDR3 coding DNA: TGTGCTAGTGGTTTGGTGGACACCGGGACAGGTGAAGCTTTCTTT. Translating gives CASGLVDTGTGEAFF. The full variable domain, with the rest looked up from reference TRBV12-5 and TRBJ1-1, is DARVTQTPRHKVTEMGQEVTMRCQPILGHNTVFWYRQTMMQGLELLAYFRNRAPLDDSGMPKDRFSAEMPDATLATLKIQPSEPRDSAVYFCASGLVDTGTGEAFFGQGTRLTVV.

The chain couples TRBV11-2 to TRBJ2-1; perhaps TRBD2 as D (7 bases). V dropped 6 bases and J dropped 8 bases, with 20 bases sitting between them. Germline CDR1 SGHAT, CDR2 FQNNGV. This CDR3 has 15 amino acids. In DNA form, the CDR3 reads TGTGCCAGCAGATCCTGGGGGGGCATGATATATGAGCAGTTCTTC. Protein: CASRSWGGMIYEQFF.

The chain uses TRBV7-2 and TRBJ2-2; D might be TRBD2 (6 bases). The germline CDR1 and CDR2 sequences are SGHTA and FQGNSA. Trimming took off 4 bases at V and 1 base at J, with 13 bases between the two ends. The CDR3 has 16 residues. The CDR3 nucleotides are TGTGCCAGCAGCTCCCATGGGCGGGGGAACACCGGGGAGCTGTTTTTT. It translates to CASSSHGRGNTGELFF.

CDR3 nucleotides: TGTGCCAGTAGTATAGCCAGGGGGTCACCCCTCCACTTT. Its translation is CASSIARGSPLHF. V and J are TRBV19 and TRBJ1-6; TRBD1 matches at 7 bases. This CDR3 has 13 amino acids. CDR1 and CDR2 from the germline V gene are LNHDA and SQIVND (reference sequence). Trimming at V came to 1 base and at J to 10 bases, leaving 1 base not matched to a gene.

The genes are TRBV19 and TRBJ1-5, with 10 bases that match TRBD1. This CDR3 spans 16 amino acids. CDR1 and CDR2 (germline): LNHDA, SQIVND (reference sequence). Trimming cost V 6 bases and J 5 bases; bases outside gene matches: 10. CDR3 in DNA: TGTGCCAGTAGCGACCCCCGGACAGGGGGGCATCAGCCCCAGCATTTT. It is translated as CASSDPRTGGHQPQHF.

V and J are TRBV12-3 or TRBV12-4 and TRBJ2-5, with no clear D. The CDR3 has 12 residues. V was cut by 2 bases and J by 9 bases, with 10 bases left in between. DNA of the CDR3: TGTGCCAGCAGTTTAAGGCCCGGGTCCCAGTACTTC. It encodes CASSLRPGSQYF.

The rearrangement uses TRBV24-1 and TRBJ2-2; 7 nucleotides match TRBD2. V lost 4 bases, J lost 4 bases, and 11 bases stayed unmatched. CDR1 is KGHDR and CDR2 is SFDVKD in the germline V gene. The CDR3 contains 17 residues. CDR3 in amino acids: CATSDGSGATVTGELFF. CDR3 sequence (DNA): TGTGCCACCAGTGACGGCAGCGGGGCGACGGTCACCGGGGAGCTGTTTTTT.

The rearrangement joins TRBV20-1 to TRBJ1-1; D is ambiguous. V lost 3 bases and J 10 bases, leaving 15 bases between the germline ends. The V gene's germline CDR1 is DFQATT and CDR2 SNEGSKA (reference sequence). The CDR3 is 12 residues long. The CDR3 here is CSASLLGRGAFF. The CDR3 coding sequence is TGCAGTGCTAGTCTACTAGGTCGGGGAGCTTTCTTT.

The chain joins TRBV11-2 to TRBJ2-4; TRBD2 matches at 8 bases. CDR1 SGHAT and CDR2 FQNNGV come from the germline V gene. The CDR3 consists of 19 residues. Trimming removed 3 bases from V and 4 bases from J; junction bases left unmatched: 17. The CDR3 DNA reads TGTGCCAGCAGCTTGCCCACGGGGAGGGCGGGGGGCCTGAAAAACATTCAGTACTTC. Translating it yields CASSLPTGRAGGLKNIQYF.

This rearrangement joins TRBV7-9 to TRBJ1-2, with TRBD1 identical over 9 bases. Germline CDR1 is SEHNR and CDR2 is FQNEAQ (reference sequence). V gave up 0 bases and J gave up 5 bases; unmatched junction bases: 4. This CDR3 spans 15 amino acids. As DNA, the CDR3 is TGTGCCAGCAGCTTAGCCGGGACAGGGAAGTATGGCTACACCTTC. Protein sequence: CASSLAGTGKYGYTF.

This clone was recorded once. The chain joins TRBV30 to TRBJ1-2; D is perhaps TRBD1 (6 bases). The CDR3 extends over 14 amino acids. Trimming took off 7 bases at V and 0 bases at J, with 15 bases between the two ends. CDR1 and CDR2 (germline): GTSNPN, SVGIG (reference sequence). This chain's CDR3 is CASYGTSANYGYTF. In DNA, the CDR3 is TGTGCCTCGTACGGGACATCAGCTAACTATGGCTACACCTTC.

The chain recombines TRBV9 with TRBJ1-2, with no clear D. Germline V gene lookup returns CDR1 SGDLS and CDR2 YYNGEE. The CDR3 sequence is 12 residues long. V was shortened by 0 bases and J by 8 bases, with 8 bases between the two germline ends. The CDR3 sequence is CASSVGREGYTF. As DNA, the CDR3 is TGTGCCAGCAGCGTAGGACGGGAGGGCTACACCTTC.

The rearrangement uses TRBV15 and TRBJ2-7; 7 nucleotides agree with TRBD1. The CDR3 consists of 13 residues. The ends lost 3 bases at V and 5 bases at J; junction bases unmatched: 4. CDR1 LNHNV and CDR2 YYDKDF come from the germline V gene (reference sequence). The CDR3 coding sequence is TGTGCCACCAGCAGGACAGGGTACCACGAGCAGTACTTC. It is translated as CATSRTGYHEQYF.

The CDR3: CASSSPGGGPNNEQFF. CDR3 bases: TGTGCCAGCAGCTCCCCCGGCGGGGGCCCTAACAATGAGCAGTTCTTC. The chain links TRBV7-3 to TRBJ2-1; D perhaps matches TRBD2 (7 bases). Looked up from germline, CDR1 is SGHTA and CDR2 is FQGTGA. The CDR3 is 16 residues long. The V and J ends lost 4 bases and 5 bases respectively, with 18 bases between them.

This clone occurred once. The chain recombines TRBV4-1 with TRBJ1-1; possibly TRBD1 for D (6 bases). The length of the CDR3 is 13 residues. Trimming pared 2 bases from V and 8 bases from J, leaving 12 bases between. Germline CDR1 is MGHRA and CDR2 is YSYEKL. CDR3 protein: CASSQPRGGEAFF. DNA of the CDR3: TGCGCCAGCAGCCAACCCAGGGGAGGGGAAGCTTTCTTT.

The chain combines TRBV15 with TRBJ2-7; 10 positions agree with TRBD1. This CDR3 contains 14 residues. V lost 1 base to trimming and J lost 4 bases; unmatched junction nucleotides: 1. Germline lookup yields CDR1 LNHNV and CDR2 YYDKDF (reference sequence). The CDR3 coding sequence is TGTGCCACCAGCAGAGGGGGACAGGGGTACGAGCAGTACTTC. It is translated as CATSRGGQGYEQYF. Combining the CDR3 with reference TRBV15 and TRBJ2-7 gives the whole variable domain DAMVIQNPRYQVTQFGKPVTLSCSQTLNHNVMYWYQQKSSQAPKLLFHYYDKDFNNEADTPDNFQSRRPNTSFCFLDIRSPGLGDTAMYLCATSRGGQGYEQYFGPGTRLTVT.

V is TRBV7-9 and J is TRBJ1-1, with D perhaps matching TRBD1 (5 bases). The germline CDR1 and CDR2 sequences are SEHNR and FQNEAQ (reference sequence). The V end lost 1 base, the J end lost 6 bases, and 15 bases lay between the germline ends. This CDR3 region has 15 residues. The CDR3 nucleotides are TGTGCCAGCAGCTTAGTGGGGGGAGGCGGCTCTGAAGCTTTCTTT. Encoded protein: CASSLVGGGGSEAFF. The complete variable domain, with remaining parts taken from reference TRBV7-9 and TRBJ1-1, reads DTGVSQNPRHKITKRGQNVTFRCDPISEHNRLYWYRQTLGQGPEFLTYFQNEAQLEKSRLLSDRFSAERPKGSFSTLEIQRTEQGDSAMYLCASSLVGGGGSEAFFGQGTRLTVV.

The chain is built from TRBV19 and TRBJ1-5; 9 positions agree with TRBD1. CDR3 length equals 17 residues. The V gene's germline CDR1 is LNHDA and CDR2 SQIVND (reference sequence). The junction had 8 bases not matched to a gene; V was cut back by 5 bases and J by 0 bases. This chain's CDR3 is CASSLDRGRNSNQPQHF. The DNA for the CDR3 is TGTGCCAGTAGTCTGGACAGGGGACGCAATAGCAATCAGCCCCAGCATTTT.

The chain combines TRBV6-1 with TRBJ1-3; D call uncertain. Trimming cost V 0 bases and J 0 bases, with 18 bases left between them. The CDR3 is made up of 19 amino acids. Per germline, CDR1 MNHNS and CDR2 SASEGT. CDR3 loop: CASSEAGKLRYYSGNTIYF. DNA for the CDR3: TGTGCCAGCAGTGAAGCTGGAAAGTTGAGGTACTACTCTGGAAACACCATATATTTT.

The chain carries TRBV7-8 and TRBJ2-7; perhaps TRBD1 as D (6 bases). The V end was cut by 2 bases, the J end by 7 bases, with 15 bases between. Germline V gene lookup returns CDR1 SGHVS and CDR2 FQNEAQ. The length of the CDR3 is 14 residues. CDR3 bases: TGTGCCAGCAGCTTAAACAGGGTAGCAGGAGAGCAGTACTTC. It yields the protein CASSLNRVAGEQYF. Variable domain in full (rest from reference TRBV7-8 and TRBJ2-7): GAGVSQSPRYKVAKRGQDVALRCDPISGHVSLFWYQQALGQGPEFLTYFQNEAQLDKSGLPSDRFFAERPEGSVSTLKIQRTQQEDSAVYLCASSLNRVAGEQYFGPGTRLTVT.

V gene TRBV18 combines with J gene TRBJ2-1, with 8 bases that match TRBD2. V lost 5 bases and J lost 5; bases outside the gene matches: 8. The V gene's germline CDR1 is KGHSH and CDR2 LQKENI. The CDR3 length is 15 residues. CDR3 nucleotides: TGTGCCAGCTCATCCCGCGGGGGGCCCCACAATGAGCAGTTCTTC. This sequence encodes CASSSRGGPHNEQFF.

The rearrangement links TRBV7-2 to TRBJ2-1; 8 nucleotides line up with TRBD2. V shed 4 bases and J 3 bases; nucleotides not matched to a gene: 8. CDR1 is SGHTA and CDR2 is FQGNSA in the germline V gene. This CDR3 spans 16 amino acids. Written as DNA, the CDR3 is TGTGCCAGCAGCTCGACCGGGGGGGTGGTCTACAATGAGCAGTTCTTC. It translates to CASSSTGGVVYNEQFF.

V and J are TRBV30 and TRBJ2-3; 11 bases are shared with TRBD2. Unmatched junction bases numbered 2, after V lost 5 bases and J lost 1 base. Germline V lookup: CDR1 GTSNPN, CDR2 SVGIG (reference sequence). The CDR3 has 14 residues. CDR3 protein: CAWLLAGGTDTQYF. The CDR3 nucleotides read TGTGCCTGGCTACTAGCGGGGGGCACAGATACGCAGTATTTT.

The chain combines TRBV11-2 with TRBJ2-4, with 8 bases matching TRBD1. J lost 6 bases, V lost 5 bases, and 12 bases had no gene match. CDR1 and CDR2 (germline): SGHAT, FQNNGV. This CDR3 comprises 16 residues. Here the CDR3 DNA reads TGTGCCAGCAGCCCCAACCAGGGGGCCTCTAGAAACATTCAGTACTTC. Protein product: CASSPNQGASRNIQYF.